The 4 T cell receptor beta chains below all came from one sample that was sequenced in a study of shared clonotypes between healthy human individuals. The assay was immunoSEQ multiplex PCR, and TCRdb's table has in-frame clones only and misses some. In the table there are 2.5 million or so clones, approximately 90% of which are singletons. The specimen sequenced was naive CD4+ T cells sorted from blood. Subset in this sample: CD45RA+ positively selected. These receptors originate from a man between 18 and 35 years old in good health.

The gene calls are TRBV15 and TRBJ2-1; maybe TRBD1 (5 bases). This CDR3 has 15 residues. The V end lost 3 bases, the J end lost 5 bases, and 14 bases lay between the germline ends. Per the germline V gene, CDR1 is LNHNV and CDR2 is YYDKDF (reference sequence). The CDR3 is CATSSRAPVDNEQFF. CDR3 in DNA: TGTGCCACCAGCAGCAGGGCGCCGGTAGACAATGAGCAGTTCTTC.

The V call is TRBV5-1, the J call TRBJ1-2, with D maybe TRBD1 (5 bases). V was pared by 0 bases and J by 8 bases, with 17 bases between. The CDR3 runs 15 residues. Germline CDR1 is SGHRS and CDR2 is YFSETQ. The CDR3 loop is CASSLAGGEWHGYTF. The DNA for the CDR3 is TGCGCCAGCAGCTTGGCCGGGGGGGAGTGGCACGGCTACACCTTC.

The V and J genes are TRBV19 and TRBJ2-1, with D unresolved. The ends were cut back, 7 bases at V and 1 base at J, with 14 bases in the middle. CDR1 and CDR2 from the germline V gene are LNHDA and SQIVND (reference sequence). This CDR3 is 15 amino acids long. The CDR3 loop reads CASNSEGISYNEQFF. The CDR3 DNA reads as TGTGCCAGTAACTCGGAAGGGATTTCCTACAATGAGCAGTTCTTC. The variable domain in full, completed from reference TRBV19 and TRBJ2-1, reads DGGITQSPKYLFRKEGQNVTLSCEQNLNHDAMYWYRQDPGQGLRLIYYSQIVNDFQKGDIAEGYSVSREKKESFPLTVTSAQKNPTAFYLCASNSEGISYNEQFFGPGTRLTVL.

The chain has TRBV13 and TRBJ1-2, with 9 bases matching TRBD1. Per the germline V gene, CDR1 is PRHDT and CDR2 is FYEKMQ (reference sequence). This CDR3 comprises 15 residues. V shed 5 bases, J shed 7 bases, and the junction held 11 bases outside the gene matches. CDR3 DNA sequence: TGTGCCAGCAGCGCCCGGGACAGGGCTTCTGGTGGCTACACCTTC. Its translation is CASSARDRASGGYTF.